These 26 T cell receptor beta chains were all obtained from the same sample, sequenced in a study of T cell responses to AZD1222 COVID-19 vaccine. This table comes from immunoSEQ multiplex PCR, and its TCRdb copy is limited to in-frame clones, with some not included. The table includes about 140,000 clones, approximately 90% detected once. The material was peripheral blood, obtained 28 days after the second AZD1222 dose. The receptors here all came from an adult who received the AZD1222 COVID-19 vaccine.

The rearrangement uses TRBV7-8 and TRBJ1-2; D not certain. V lost 6 bases and J lost 4, with 12 bases in between. The length of the CDR3 is 13 residues. The germline V gene has CDR1 SGHVS and CDR2 FQNEAQ. The CDR3 region is CASSFEDSYGYTF. DNA for the CDR3: TGTGCCAGCAGTTTCGAGGATAGCTATGGCTACACCTTC.

In its sample, this clone was seen once. The CDR3 loop reads CASSVAPISTDTQYF. Written as DNA, the CDR3 is TGTGCCAGCAGCGTAGCCCCGATAAGCACAGATACGCAGTATTTT. The chain joins TRBV9 to TRBJ2-3; D unresolved. Germline V gene data show CDR1 as SGDLS and CDR2 as YYNGEE. Deletions cut 0 bases from V and 0 bases from J, with 8 bases between. The CDR3 is 15 amino acids.

The chain is built from TRBV9 and TRBJ1-1; tentatively, D is TRBD1 (5 bases). The CDR3 is 15 residues long. V lost 2 bases, J lost 4 bases, and 15 bases lay in between. The germline V gene encodes CDR1 SGDLS and CDR2 YYNGEE. CDR3 coding DNA: TGTGCCAGCAGCGTGGGGGGAGCAGGAGGCACTGAAGCTTTCTTT. Its translation: CASSVGGAGGTEAFF.

The rearrangement joins TRBV9 to TRBJ2-7; possibly TRBD1 for D (6 bases). This CDR3 contains 17 residues. CDR1 and CDR2 from the germline V gene are SGDLS and YYNGEE. With 0 bases removed from V and 0 bases from J, the gap between germline ends came to 16 bases. The CDR3 is CASSVEEQGLSSYEQYF. DNA for the CDR3: TGTGCCAGCAGCGTAGAGGAACAGGGTCTTAGCTCCTACGAGCAGTACTTC.

This chain links TRBV12-3 or TRBV12-4 with TRBJ1-1; the D gene is possibly TRBD1 (5 bases). V was cut by 6 bases and J by 5 bases, with 13 bases left in between. The CDR3 covers 13 residues. The CDR3 DNA reads TGTGCCAGCAGCCCCGGGACGGTGACTGAAGCTTTCTTT. This translates into CASSPGTVTEAFF.

This rearrangement joins TRBV4-2 to TRBJ2-7; 9 bases agree with TRBD2. The CDR3 extends over 15 amino acids. Trimming removed 2 bases from V and 1 base from J; junction bases left unmatched: 3. Germline CDR1 LGHNA, CDR2 YNFKEQ. The DNA for the CDR3 is TGTGCCAGCAGCCAATCGGCGGGAGGGTCCTACGAGCAGTACTTC. It yields the protein CASSQSAGGSYEQYF.

This clone occurred once. The chain's CDR3 is CSAAGVGEAFF. The CDR3 coding sequence is TGCAGTGCTGCCGGGGTTGGTGAAGCTTTCTTT. The J gene is TRBJ1-1, the V gene TRBV20-1; D gene uncertain. The CDR3 has 11 residues. V was pared by 5 bases and J by 7 bases, with 11 bases between. Germline assignment: CDR1 DFQATT and CDR2 SNEGSKA (reference sequence).

The V gene is TRBV6-5, the J gene TRBJ2-3; 7 nucleotides align to TRBD1. Unmatched junction bases numbered 5, after V lost 2 bases and J lost 6 bases. The CDR3 extends over 14 amino acids. Germline V gene data show CDR1 as MNHEY and CDR2 as SVGAGI. CDR3 in amino acids: CASSYRGPGDTQYF. DNA for the CDR3: TGTGCCAGCAGTTACAGGGGGCCGGGGGATACGCAGTATTTT.

This chain connects TRBV14 to TRBJ2-1; 12 bases are shared with TRBD2. The CDR3 consists of 16 residues. CDR1 and CDR2 from the germline V gene are SGHDN and FVKESK. After removal of 2 bases from V and 3 bases from J, the junction contained 2 bases not matched to a gene. The CDR3 sequence is CASSQSSGRVYNEQFF. The CDR3 DNA follows: TGTGCCAGCAGCCAATCTAGCGGGAGGGTCTACAATGAGCAGTTCTTC.

This sequence joins TRBV7-3 and TRBJ1-6; D possibly corresponds to TRBD1 (5 bases). V was shortened by 1 base and J by 5 bases, with 9 bases between the two germline ends. Germline CDR1 and CDR2: SGHTA and FQGTGA. There are 15 residues in the CDR3. The CDR3 sequence is CASSLKRGDNSPLHF. The CDR3 bases are TGTGCCAGCAGCTTAAAAAGAGGGGATAATTCACCCCTCCACTTT.

This sequence joins TRBV7-8 and TRBJ2-3; TRBD2 might be the D (5 bases). V shed 5 bases and J shed 2 bases, with 17 bases lying between them. Germline CDR1 and CDR2: SGHVS and FQNEAQ. There are 16 residues in the CDR3. The CDR3 here is CASSPLGAVLTDTQYF. CDR3 in DNA: TGTGCCAGCAGCCCCTTAGGAGCGGTTCTCACAGATACGCAGTATTTT.

J is TRBJ1-4 and V is TRBV28; 7 bases map to TRBD1. Germline V gene lookup returns CDR1 MDHEN and CDR2 SYDVKM. Trimming removed 2 bases from V and 8 bases from J; junction bases left unmatched: 5. The CDR3 has 14 amino acids. CDR3 sequence (DNA): TGTGCCAGCAGTTTAGACAGGGTAGTAGAAAAACTGTTTTTT. Translation gives CASSLDRVVEKLFF.

This sequence joins TRBV27 and TRBJ2-3; 10 nucleotides match TRBD1. V shed 6 bases, J shed 3 bases, and the junction held 12 bases outside the gene matches. CDR1 MNHEY and CDR2 SMNVEV come from the germline V gene (reference sequence). This CDR3 spans 17 amino acids. CDR3 protein: CASRYTIRDRGTDTQYF. In nucleotides, the CDR3 is TGTGCCAGCAGATACACTATACGGGACAGGGGAACAGATACGCAGTATTTT.

This chain joins TRBV29-1 and TRBJ1-1; the D is unclear. V lost 5 bases to trimming and J lost 0 bases, with 10 bases between them. The CDR3 totals 13 residues. Looked up from germline, CDR1 is SQVTM and CDR2 is ANQGSEA. CDR3 DNA sequence: TGCAGCGTTCGAAGACGGATGAACACTGAAGCTTTCTTT. Its translation: CSVRRRMNTEAFF.

CDR3 in amino acids: CASSLEGQHNEQFF. The CDR3 DNA reads TGTGCCAGCAGCTTAGAAGGGCAGCACAATGAGCAGTTCTTC. The V and J genes are TRBV7-2 and TRBJ2-1; D gene ambiguous. V was shortened by 1 base and J by 5 bases, with 9 bases between the two germline ends. CDR1 and CDR2 from the germline V gene are SGHTA and FQGNSA. CDR3 length equals 14 residues.

The rearrangement uses TRBV19 and TRBJ2-3; 8 bases map to TRBD1. J gave up 4 bases and V 0 bases, and 9 bases lay outside the gene matches. Germline CDR1 is LNHDA and CDR2 is SQIVND (reference sequence). CDR3 length: 17 amino acids. CDR3 sequence reads: CASSIEGRGPDPDTQYF. CDR3 sequence (DNA): TGTGCCAGTAGTATAGAGGGCAGGGGGCCCGACCCAGATACGCAGTATTTT.

The V call is TRBV7-3, the J call TRBJ2-3, with D uncertain. The V gene's germline CDR1 is SGHTA and CDR2 FQGTGA. V dropped 3 bases and J dropped 4 bases, with 5 bases sitting between them. The CDR3 loop spans 12 amino acids. The CDR3 is CASSLGADTQYF. The CDR3 nucleotides read TGTGCCAGCAGCTTGGGCGCAGATACGCAGTATTTT. Variable domain in full (rest from reference TRBV7-3 and TRBJ2-3): GAGVSQTPSNKVTEKGKYVELRCDPISGHTALYWYRQSLGQGPEFLIYFQGTGAADDSGLPNDRFFAVRPEGSVSTLKIQRTERGDSAVYLCASSLGADTQYFGPGTRLTVL.

The chain links TRBV5-4 to TRBJ2-3; D remains unclear. The CDR3 covers 15 residues. V lost 4 bases to trimming and J lost 0 bases, with 12 bases between them. Germline V gives CDR1 SGHNT, CDR2 YYREEE (reference sequence). CDR3 loop: CASSRGGPSTDTQYF. CDR3 nucleotide sequence: TGTGCCAGCAGCAGAGGCGGACCTAGCACAGATACGCAGTATTTT.

The V and J genes are TRBV10-1 and TRBJ2-1; 12 positions agree with TRBD2. This CDR3 is 16 amino acids long. Trimming took 0 bases from V and 7 from J; bases not matched to a gene: 4. Looked up from germline, CDR1 is WNHNN and CDR2 is SYGVQD (reference sequence). CDR3 sequence reads: CASSESSTSGRNEQFF. DNA for the CDR3: TGCGCCAGCAGTGAGTCCTCGACTAGCGGGAGAAATGAGCAGTTCTTC.

This rearrangement joins TRBV6-5 to TRBJ1-1; tentatively, D is TRBD1 (6 bases). Germline V gene data show CDR1 as MNHEY and CDR2 as SVGAGI. Trimming removed 2 bases at V and 8 bases at J, with 12 bases between. CDR3 length equals 13 residues. The CDR3: CASSYRRGTEAFF. The DNA for the CDR3 is TGTGCCAGCAGTTACAGGAGAGGGACAGAAGCTTTCTTT.

The V and J genes are TRBV6-5 and TRBJ2-7; 9 bases fit TRBD1. With 5 bases clipped from V and 3 bases from J, the junction kept 8 bases outside the gene matches. Germline CDR1 reads MNHEY; CDR2 reads SVGAGI. The CDR3 has 15 amino acids. The CDR3 DNA reads TGTGCCAGCAGTCAGACCCGGGACAGGGTCTACGAGCAGTACTTC. Amino acids: CASSQTRDRVYEQYF.

V gene TRBV5-4 combines with J gene TRBJ2-7, with 14 nucleotides matching TRBD2. The V gene end was trimmed by 4 bases and the J gene end by 4 bases; junction bases not matched to a gene: 13. Germline values: CDR1 SGHNT, CDR2 YYREEE (reference sequence). This CDR3 region has 18 residues. The DNA for the CDR3 is TGTGCCAGCAGCCAGCCGGGACTAGCGGGAGTTGGTGGGTACGAGCAGTACTTC. The encoded protein is CASSQPGLAGVGGYEQYF.

This chain's CDR3 is CASSPLWRDYSNQPQHF. The CDR3 DNA reads TGTGCCAGCAGTCCGTTATGGAGAGATTATAGCAATCAGCCCCAGCATTTT. The gene calls are TRBV5-7 and TRBJ1-5, with D unclear. TRBV5-7 is classed as an ORF, of uncertain function. With 5 bases removed from V and 0 bases from J, the gap between germline ends came to 18 bases. This CDR3 region has 17 residues.

The J gene is TRBJ1-1, the V gene TRBV7-3, with 7 bases matching TRBD1. The ends lost 1 base at V and 4 bases at J; junction bases unmatched: 6. This CDR3 has 15 amino acids. CDR1 and CDR2 from the germline V gene are SGHTA and FQGTGA. CDR3 in amino acids: CASSLNGRGSTEAFF. CDR3 nucleotide sequence: TGTGCCAGCAGCTTAAACGGCAGGGGGTCCACTGAAGCTTTCTTT.

This clone was seen once. The genes are TRBV5-1 and TRBJ2-1; 7 bases are shared with TRBD2. Germline CDR1 SGHRS, CDR2 YFSETQ. V lost 3 bases, J lost 5 bases, and 8 bases stayed unmatched. The CDR3 extends over 15 amino acids. The CDR3 nucleotides read TGCGCCAGCAGCTGGGTAGGGGCGGGGGACAATGAGCAGTTCTTC. Translated, it gives CASSWVGAGDNEQFF.

The chain links TRBV5-6 to TRBJ2-1; TRBD1 or TRBD2 may be the D gene (5 bases each). Trimming cost V 4 bases and J 16 bases, with 21 bases left between them. Germline CDR1 SGHDT, CDR2 YYEEEE. This CDR3 contains 13 residues. The CDR3 loop is CASSISGAHVGFF. CDR3 sequence (DNA): TGTGCCAGCAGCATATCCGGGGCACATGTTGGATTCTTC.